Shown below are 18 T cell receptor beta chains from a single sample sequenced in a study of T cell repertoires in cytomegalovirus infection. TCRdb ran MiXCR on the reads and lists one entry per CDR3 protein. The sample contains around 210,000 distinct CDR3 sequences, about 7% of which appear only once. Sequencing was performed on PBMCs. The origin of the receptors is a human donor in good health (CMV status not recorded). Some clones in this sample may be carry-over from other donors' samples.

This clonotype was counted at least ten times. This chain uses TRBV29-1 with TRBJ2-1; D gene unclear. Trimming pared 3 bases from V and 12 bases from J, leaving 6 bases between. The CDR3 covers 9 residues. CDR1 is SQVTM, CDR2 ANQGSEA, per germline. For the CDR3, the DNA is TGCAGCGTTGACGAATGGCAGTTCTTC. This sequence encodes CSVDEWQFF.

This clonotype was seen ten or more times. This rearrangement joins TRBV5-5 to TRBJ1-5; TRBD1 agrees at 7 bases. J was trimmed by 7 bases and V by 3 bases; bases with no gene match: 4. In germline, CDR1 is SGHKS, CDR2 YYEKEE (reference sequence). The CDR3 loop spans 13 amino acids. CDR3: CASSSQGEQPQHF. The CDR3 region has the DNA TGTGCCAGCAGCTCCCAGGGGGAACAGCCCCAGCATTTT.

The table lists this clonotype with many counts. This chain links TRBV4-1 with TRBJ2-6; D call uncertain. This CDR3 contains 16 residues. Trimming left V 0 bases short and J 0 bases short, with 6 bases between. The germline V gene has CDR1 MGHRA and CDR2 YSYEKL. The CDR3 coding sequence is TGCGCCAGCAGCCAAGATATGGGCTCTGGGGCCAACGTCCTGACTTTC. This gives the protein CASSQDMGSGANVLTF.

This clonotype was seen ten or more times. The CDR3 nucleotides read TGCGCCAGCAGCTCGGCCGGTACAGGGGCCGGGGAGCTGTTTTTT. This gives the protein CASSSAGTGAGELFF. The chain has TRBV5-1 and TRBJ2-2; the match to TRBD1 covers 7 bases. The V gene end was trimmed by 3 bases and the J gene end by 6 bases; junction bases not matched to a gene: 8. The CDR3 is 15 residues long. Germline CDR1 and CDR2: SGHRS and YFSETQ. The variable domain in full, completed from reference TRBV5-1 and TRBJ2-2, reads KAGVTQTPRYLIKTRGQQVTLSCSPISGHRSVSWYQQTPGQGLQFLFEYFSETQRNKGNFPGRFSGRQFSNSRSEMNVSTLELGDSALYLCASSSAGTGAGELFFGEGSRLTVL.

This clonotype showed up many times. The V call is TRBV7-2, the J call TRBJ2-6; D remains ambiguous. With 3 bases removed from V and 10 bases from J, the gap between germline ends came to 10 bases. Germline values: CDR1 SGHTA, CDR2 FQGNSA. This CDR3 has 13 residues. DNA of the CDR3: TGTGCCAGCAGCTTCCCGGGCCGAAACGTCCTGACTTTC. It is translated as CASSFPGRNVLTF.

The table lists this clonotype with many counts. The CDR3 loop is CSARSRGLETQYF. CDR3 DNA: TGCAGTGCTAGGTCCCGGGGGTTGGAGACCCAGTACTTC. V is TRBV20-1 and J is TRBJ2-5, with a possible D match to TRBD2 (6 bases). This CDR3 is built from 13 residues. Trimming took off 3 bases at V and 5 bases at J, with 13 bases between the two ends. Germline CDR1 and CDR2: DFQATT and SNEGSKA (reference sequence).

This clonotype was recorded many times. The rearrangement uses TRBV25-1 and TRBJ2-3; D not certain. The CDR3 runs to 17 residues. Trimming took off 3 bases at V and 2 bases at J, with 18 bases between the two ends. Germline CDR1 reads MGHDK; CDR2 reads SYGVNS. The CDR3 bases are TGTGCCAGCAGTGACCCTCTCGTAGCAGGATTCACAGATACGCAGTATTTT. The encoded protein is CASSDPLVAGFTDTQYF.

The DNA of the CDR3 is TGTGCCAGCAGCCAAGATATAACAGGGGGCCGGCGTGGCTACACCTTC. Translating it yields CASSQDITGGRRGYTF. V and J are TRBV3-1 and TRBJ1-2; 9 bases map to TRBD1. CDR3 length: 16 amino acids. Germline CDR1 is LGHDT and CDR2 is YNNKEL (reference sequence). After removal of 0 bases from V and 7 bases from J, the junction contained 9 bases not matched to a gene. Full variable domain (outside the CDR3, taken from reference TRBV3-1 and TRBJ1-2): DTAVSQTPKYLVTQMGNDKSIKCEQNLGHDTMYWYKQDSKKFLKIMFSYNNKELIINETVPNRFSPKSPDKAHLNLHINSLELGDSAVYFCASSQDITGGRRGYTFGSGTRLTVV.

As for this clonotype: The conserved phenylalanine or tryptophan normally closing the CDR3 is absent here, so this likely arose from a read error. The rearrangement uses TRBV23-1 and TRBJ2-5, with D perhaps TRBD1 (6 bases). TRBV23-1 is an ORF; its function is uncertain. CDR3 size: 19 residues. V lost 2 bases, J lost 3 bases, and 25 bases lay in between. CDR3 in amino acids: CASSQNPQGRAQWEETQYS. The DNA for the CDR3 is TGCGCCAGCAGTCAAAACCCCCAGGGGAGAGCTCAGTGGGAAGAGACCCAGTACTCC.

The sample holds many counts of this clonotype. This chain joins TRBV4-3 and TRBJ2-1; 11 positions agree with TRBD2. The CDR3 is 17 residues long. V was clipped by 1 base and J by 4 bases; unmatched bases: 6. Germline lookup yields CDR1 LGHNA and CDR2 YSLEER. The CDR3 nucleotides are TGCGCCAGCAGCCAAGTCACTAGCGGGGGCCTATACAATGAGCAGTTCTTC. It translates to CASSQVTSGGLYNEQFF.

This clonotype was seen ten or more times. The V call is TRBV7-2, the J call TRBJ2-1; possible D gene TRBD2, 6 bases. The germline V and J ends were trimmed by 5 bases and 0 bases, with 20 bases remaining between them. The CDR3 has 18 residues. The germline gives CDR1 SGHTA, CDR2 FQGNSA. In nucleotides, the CDR3 is TGTGCCAGCAGCCTGGGGGAGGAAGGCAGGAGCTCCTACAATGAGCAGTTCTTC. This sequence encodes CASSLGEEGRSSYNEQFF.

This clonotype was counted at least ten times. J is TRBJ1-2 and V is TRBV10-3; 7 nucleotides agree with TRBD1. Germline V lookup: CDR1 ENHRY, CDR2 SYGVKD. The CDR3 spans 14 residues. The V and J ends lost 10 bases and 2 bases, in that order; junction bases with no gene match: 10. The CDR3 DNA is TGTGCCAGTGCCACCGGGACAGCAAACTATGGCTACACCTTC. Protein product: CASATGTANYGYTF.

This clonotype was found many times. This chain links TRBV20-1 with TRBJ1-5; D uncertain. The CDR3 totals 13 residues. Germline CDR1 reads DFQATT; CDR2 reads SNEGSKA (reference sequence). Trimming took 5 bases from V and 0 from J, leaving 8 bases between them. The CDR3 bases are TGCAGTGCTCCTGAGTATAGCAATCAGCCCCAGCATTTT. Protein: CSAPEYSNQPQHF.

This clonotype was seen repeatedly, ten times or more. The V and J genes are TRBV20-1 and TRBJ2-7; D could derive from TRBD1 or TRBD2 (6 bases each). CDR3 size: 15 residues. Germline lookup yields CDR1 DFQATT and CDR2 SNEGSKA (reference sequence). The V and J ends lost 0 bases and 7 bases respectively, with 19 bases between them. CDR3 bases: TGCAGTGCTAGAGATCGCAGGGGACCCCGGGGGGAGCAGTACTTC. It is translated as CSARDRRGPRGEQYF.

This clonotype was counted ten times or more. The V and J genes are TRBV6-1 and TRBJ1-2; TRBD1 agrees at 7 bases. J gave up 4 bases and V 6 bases, and 5 bases lay outside the gene matches. CDR1 MNHNS and CDR2 SASEGT come from the germline V gene. The CDR3 is made up of 13 amino acids. The CDR3, as DNA: TGTGCCAGCAGACTGACAGGGAGCTATGGCTACACCTTC. Protein: CASRLTGSYGYTF.

This clonotype has a handful of counts. The V call is TRBV6-2 or TRBV6-3, the J call TRBJ2-3; no clear D gene. V was pared by 6 bases and J by 4 bases, with 8 bases between. Germline assignment: CDR1 MNHEY and CDR2 SVGEGT. The CDR3 loop spans 12 amino acids. In DNA form, the CDR3 reads TGTGCCAGCAGCAATTCCCCAGATACGCAGTATTTT. As protein: CASSNSPDTQYF.

This clonotype was seen a few times. The chain links TRBV20-1 to TRBJ1-1, with 10 bases matching TRBD1. Per the germline V gene, CDR1 is DFQATT and CDR2 is SNEGSKA (reference sequence). Trimming at V came to 3 bases and at J to 7 bases, leaving 11 bases not matched to a gene. The CDR3 consists of 15 residues. CDR3 DNA sequence: TGCAGTGCTAGCGCCGGGACAGGGGAATGGAATGAAGCTTTCTTT. As protein: CSASAGTGEWNEAFF.

At least ten counts were recorded for this clonotype. The chain carries TRBV7-6 and TRBJ2-5, with unresolved D. Germline values: CDR1 SGHVS, CDR2 FNYEAQ. This CDR3 has 13 residues. Trimming shortened V by 5 bases and J by 1 base, and 8 bases separated the two germline ends. The CDR3 DNA follows: TGTGCCAGCAGCAAACAGTTCCAAGAGACCCAGTACTTC. It is translated as CASSKQFQETQYF. Full variable domain (remainder filled in from reference TRBV7-6 and TRBJ2-5): GAGVSQSPRYKVTKRGQDVALRCDPISGHVSLYWYRQALGQGPEFLTYFNYEAQQDKSGLPNDRFSAERPEGSISTLTIQRTEQRDSAMYRCASSKQFQETQYFGPGTRLLVL.